Each of the 17 T cell receptor beta chains below was sequenced from the same sample in a study of T cells in pancreatic ductal adenocarcinoma. Libraries were prepared by immunoSEQ multiplex PCR; TCRdb keeps only in-frame clonotypes and omits some of them. The sample comprises tens of thousands of clones, approximately 94% of which are singletons, and about 2% rests with the top ten. The selected patients with pancreatic ductal adenocarcinoma had surgery but no neoadjuvant therapy. What was sequenced was PBMCs. All receptors come from a human donor with pancreatic ductal adenocarcinoma.

This rearrangement joins TRBV11-3 to TRBJ2-4; D gene unclear. This CDR3 is built from 15 residues. V lost 5 bases, J lost 2 bases, and 13 bases lay in between. The V gene's germline CDR1 is SGHNT and CDR2 YENEEA. The CDR3 spells CASSPSTGPKNIQYF. The CDR3 DNA follows: TGTGCCAGCAGCCCATCCACCGGCCCCAAAAACATTCAGTACTTC.

The chain couples TRBV5-5 to TRBJ2-2; 9 bases line up with TRBD2. This CDR3 contains 16 residues. The V gene end was trimmed by 2 bases and the J gene end by 6 bases; junction bases not matched to a gene: 8. Germline CDR1 SGHKS, CDR2 YYEKEE (reference sequence). The CDR3 reads CASSFQASGVPGELFF. The CDR3 DNA sequence: TGTGCCAGCAGCTTTCAGGCTAGCGGGGTTCCCGGGGAGCTGTTTTTT.

V usage is TRBV28 and J usage is TRBJ1-1; TRBD1 matches at 8 bases. Germline trimming cut 6 bases from V and 1 base from J; bases unmatched to any gene: 4. CDR3 length: 14 amino acids. The germline V gene encodes CDR1 MDHEN and CDR2 SYDVKM. The CDR3 region has the DNA TGTGCCAGCAGCTCCGGACAGGGGAACACTGAAGCTTTCTTT. Encoded protein: CASSSGQGNTEAFF.

The V call is TRBV28, the J call TRBJ2-1; 11 nucleotides match TRBD2. Looked up from germline, CDR1 is MDHEN and CDR2 is SYDVKM. CDR3 length equals 17 residues. With 3 bases clipped from V and 5 bases from J, the junction kept 9 bases outside the gene matches. The CDR3 DNA reads TGTGCCAGCAGTTTCCCCACTAGCGGGGGTTTTCACAATGAGCAGTTCTTC. As protein: CASSFPTSGGFHNEQFF.

J is TRBJ2-1 and V is TRBV19; 7 bases agree with TRBD1. V lost 7 bases and J lost 4; bases outside the gene matches: 7. This CDR3 is built from 14 residues. The germline gives CDR1 LNHDA, CDR2 SQIVND (reference sequence). CDR3 DNA: TGTGCCAGTATCGGACAGGAGACGTACAATGAGCAGTTCTTC. Encoded protein: CASIGQETYNEQFF.

V gene TRBV5-1 combines with J gene TRBJ2-1, with TRBD2 identical over 10 bases. CDR1 is SGHRS and CDR2 is YFSETQ in the germline V gene. The V segment lost 4 bases and the J segment 6 bases; nucleotides outside the gene matches: 16. The length of the CDR3 is 18 residues. The CDR3 DNA sequence: TGCGCCAGCAGCCCTGGTAAGGTTCTAGCGGGAGTTCCCAATGAGCAGTTCTTC. The encoded protein is CASSPGKVLAGVPNEQFF.

The chain joins TRBV27 to TRBJ2-1; D may be TRBD2 (6 bases). This CDR3 has 14 residues. Trimming took off 0 bases at V and 11 bases at J, with 14 bases between the two ends. Germline assignment: CDR1 MNHEY and CDR2 SMNVEV (reference sequence). As DNA, the CDR3 is TGTGCCAGCAGTTTATCTCTCCGGGAGTGGCAGCAGTTCTTC. The encoded protein is CASSLSLREWQQFF.

The chain couples TRBV5-6 to TRBJ2-1, with 10 bases matching TRBD2. Germline V CDR1 and CDR2: SGHDT, YYEEEE. Losses at the gene ends were 4 bases for V and 1 base for J; bases not matched to a gene: 14. The CDR3 length is 19 residues. CDR3 loop: CASSPLTSGSPRSYNEQFF. The CDR3 DNA reads as TGTGCCAGCAGCCCCCTGACTAGCGGGTCGCCCCGATCCTACAATGAGCAGTTCTTC. Combining the CDR3 with reference TRBV5-6 and TRBJ2-1 gives the whole variable domain DAGVTQSPTHLIKTRGQQVTLRCSPKSGHDTVSWYQQALGQGPQFIFQYYEEEERQRGNFPDRFSGHQFPNYSSELNVNALLLGDSALYLCASSPLTSGSPRSYNEQFFGPGTRLTVL.

The chain is built from TRBV7-8 and TRBJ1-5, with a weak D call TRBD1 (6 bases). Between the trimmed V and J ends, which lost 3 bases and 0 bases, there was a span of 12 bases. This CDR3 is built from 16 residues. Germline assignment: CDR1 SGHVS and CDR2 FQNEAQ. Here the CDR3 reads CASSFQTGLSNQPQHF. CDR3 nucleotide sequence: TGTGCCAGCAGCTTTCAGACAGGACTTAGCAATCAGCCCCAGCATTTT.

V usage is TRBV19 and J usage is TRBJ2-3, with 12 bases fitting TRBD1. The CDR3 consists of 15 residues. J was trimmed by 4 bases and V by 8 bases; bases with no gene match: 7. Germline V gives CDR1 LNHDA, CDR2 SQIVND (reference sequence). In DNA, the CDR3 is TGTGCCAGTTGCGTCGGGACAGGGGGCTCAGATACGCAGTATTTT. Encoded protein: CASCVGTGGSDTQYF.

The chain employs TRBV29-1 and TRBJ2-1; 12 nucleotides line up with TRBD2. Germline CDR1 is SQVTM and CDR2 is ANQGSEA. The CDR3 covers 14 residues. V lost 1 base and J lost 10; bases outside the gene matches: 5. DNA of the CDR3: TGCAGCGTTGAAGGACTAGCGGGAGCCCAAGAGCAGTTCTTC. Translation: CSVEGLAGAQEQFF.

This clone was counted a few times. The chain links TRBV10-2 to TRBJ1-5; D call uncertain. CDR3 length: 15 residues. Trimming pared 1 base from V and 7 bases from J, leaving 14 bases between. Germline assignment: CDR1 WSHSY and CDR2 SAAADI. The CDR3 sequence is CASSEFEGSGQPQHF. In DNA, the CDR3 is TGCGCCAGCAGTGAGTTTGAGGGTTCGGGCCAGCCCCAGCATTTT.

This clone was seen only once. The CDR3 region is CASSEIDREDGYTF. CDR3 sequence (DNA): TGTGCCAGCAGTGAAATCGACAGGGAGGATGGCTACACCTTC. The rearrangement joins TRBV2 to TRBJ1-2, with 7 bases that match TRBD1. Losses at the gene ends were 2 bases for V and 6 bases for J; bases not matched to a gene: 6. From germline, CDR1 is SNHLY and CDR2 FYNNEI. This CDR3 has 14 amino acids.

This chain uses TRBV5-6 with TRBJ1-1; possibly TRBD1 for D (6 bases). The V end was cut by 4 bases, the J end by 5 bases, with 15 bases between. Germline lookup yields CDR1 SGHDT and CDR2 YYEEEE. CDR3 length: 14 amino acids. CDR3 in DNA: TGTGCCAGCAGCCTTCGGGGGGGCCAAACTGAAGCTTTCTTT. This translates into CASSLRGGQTEAFF.

The chain uses TRBV7-9 and TRBJ2-2; D remains unclear. Germline loops: CDR1 SEHNR, CDR2 FQNEAQ (reference sequence). The length of the CDR3 is 15 residues. The V end was cut by 2 bases, the J end by 4 bases, with 11 bases between. In nucleotides, the CDR3 is TGTGCCAGCAGCTTAAGGCAGAGACCCACCGGGGAGCTGTTTTTT. Translated: CASSLRQRPTGELFF.

V usage is TRBV7-2 and J usage is TRBJ1-1; D is unclear. V was pared by 2 bases and J by 6 bases, with 4 bases between. Per germline, CDR1 SGHTA and CDR2 FQGNSA. There are 11 residues in the CDR3. The CDR3 loop is CASSLFAEAFF. Written as DNA, the CDR3 is TGTGCCAGCAGCTTATTTGCTGAAGCTTTCTTT.

The chain employs TRBV9 and TRBJ2-1, with 7 nucleotides matching TRBD2. The CDR3 loop spans 15 amino acids. V gave up 0 bases and J gave up 4 bases; unmatched junction bases: 4. The germline CDR1 and CDR2 sequences are SGDLS and YYNGEE. The CDR3 spells CASSVEASGYNEQFF. For the CDR3, the DNA is TGTGCCAGCAGCGTAGAGGCTAGCGGATACAATGAGCAGTTCTTC. The variable domain in full, completed from reference TRBV9 and TRBJ2-1, reads DSGVTQTPKHLITATGQRVTLRCSPRSGDLSVYWYQQSLDQGLQFLIQYYNGEERAKGNILERFSAQQFPDLHSELNLSSLELGDSALYFCASSVEASGYNEQFFGPGTRLTVL.